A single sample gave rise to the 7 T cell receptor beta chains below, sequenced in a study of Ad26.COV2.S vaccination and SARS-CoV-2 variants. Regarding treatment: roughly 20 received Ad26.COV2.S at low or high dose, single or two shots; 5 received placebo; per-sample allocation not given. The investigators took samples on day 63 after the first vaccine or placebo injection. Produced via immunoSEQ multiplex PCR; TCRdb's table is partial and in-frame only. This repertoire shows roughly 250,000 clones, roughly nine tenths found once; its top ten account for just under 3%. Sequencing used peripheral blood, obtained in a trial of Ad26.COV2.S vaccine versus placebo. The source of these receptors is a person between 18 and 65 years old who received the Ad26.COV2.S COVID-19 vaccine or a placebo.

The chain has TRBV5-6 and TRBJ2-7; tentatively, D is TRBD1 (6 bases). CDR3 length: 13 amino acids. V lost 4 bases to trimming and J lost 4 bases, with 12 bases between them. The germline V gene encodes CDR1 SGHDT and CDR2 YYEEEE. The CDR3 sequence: CASSDITGYEQYV. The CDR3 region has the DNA TGTGCCAGCAGCGATATCACAGGGTACGAGCAGTACGTC.

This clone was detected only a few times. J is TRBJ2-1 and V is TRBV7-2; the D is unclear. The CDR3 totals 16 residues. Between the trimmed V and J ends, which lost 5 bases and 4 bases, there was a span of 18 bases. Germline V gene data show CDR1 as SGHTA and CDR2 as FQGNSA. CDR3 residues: CASSRTPLSTYNEQFF. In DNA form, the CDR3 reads TGTGCCAGCAGCCGTACCCCACTTTCTACATACAATGAGCAGTTCTTC.

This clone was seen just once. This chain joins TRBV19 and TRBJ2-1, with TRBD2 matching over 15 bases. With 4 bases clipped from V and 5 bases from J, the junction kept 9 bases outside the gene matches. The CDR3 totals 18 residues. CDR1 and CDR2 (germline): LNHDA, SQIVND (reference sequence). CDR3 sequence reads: CASSRIGLAGGSHNEQFF. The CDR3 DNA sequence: TGTGCCAGTAGTAGGATCGGACTAGCGGGAGGGTCCCACAATGAGCAGTTCTTC.

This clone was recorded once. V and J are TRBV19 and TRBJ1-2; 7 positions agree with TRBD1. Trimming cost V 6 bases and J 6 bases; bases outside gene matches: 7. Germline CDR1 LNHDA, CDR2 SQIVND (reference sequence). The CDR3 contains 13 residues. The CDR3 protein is CASSPQGEDGYTF. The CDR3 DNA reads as TGTGCCAGTAGCCCCCAGGGGGAAGATGGCTACACCTTC.

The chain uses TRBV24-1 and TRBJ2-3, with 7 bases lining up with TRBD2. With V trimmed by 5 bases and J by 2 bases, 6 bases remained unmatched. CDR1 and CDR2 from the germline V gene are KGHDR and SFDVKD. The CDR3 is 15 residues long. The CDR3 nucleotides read TGTGCCACCAGTGTGGGGGACTATTACACAGATACGCAGTATTTT. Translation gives CATSVGDYYTDTQYF.

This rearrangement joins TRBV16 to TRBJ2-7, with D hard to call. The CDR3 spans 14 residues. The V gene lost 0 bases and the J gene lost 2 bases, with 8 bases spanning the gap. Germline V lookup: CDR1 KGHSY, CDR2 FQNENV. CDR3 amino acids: CASSQSGLTYEQYV. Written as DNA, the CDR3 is TGTGCCAGCAGCCAATCAGGGCTCACCTACGAGCAGTACGTC.

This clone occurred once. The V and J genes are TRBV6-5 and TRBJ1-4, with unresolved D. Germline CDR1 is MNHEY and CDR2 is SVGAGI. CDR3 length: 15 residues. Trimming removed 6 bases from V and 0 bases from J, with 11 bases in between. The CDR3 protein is CASSLLITTNEKLFF. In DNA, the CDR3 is TGTGCCAGCAGCCTACTTATCACAACTAATGAAAAACTGTTTTTT.